Presented here are 17 T cell receptor beta chains from one specimen sequenced in a study of Ad26.COV2.S vaccination and SARS-CoV-2 variants. As to treatment: some 20 received Ad26.COV2.S at low or high dose, single or two shots; about 5 received placebo; per-sample allocation not given. It was on day 63 after the first vaccine or placebo injection that samples were taken. Sequenced by immunoSEQ multiplex PCR; TCRdb stores in-frame clones only, minus some. The repertoire holds roughly 400,000 clones, with roughly 90% as singletons. The sequencing used peripheral blood, collected in a trial of Ad26.COV2.S vaccine versus placebo. The receptors here all came from a person between 18 and 60 years old who received the Ad26.COV2.S COVID-19 vaccine or a placebo.

V usage is TRBV3-1 (or the pseudogene TRBV3-2) and J usage is TRBJ2-1, with D possibly being TRBD1 (6 bases). Per the germline V gene, CDR1 is LGHDT and CDR2 is YNNKEL (reference sequence). V shed 5 bases and J shed 4 bases, with 18 bases lying between them. The CDR3 sequence is 16 residues long. The CDR3 protein is CASSSRTDELYNEQFF. CDR3 DNA: TGTGCCAGCAGCTCACGGACAGACGAACTTTACAATGAGCAGTTCTTC.

This clone has just one count. The chain links TRBV3-1 (or the pseudogene TRBV3-2) to TRBJ2-7; D remains unclear. V was clipped by 6 bases and J by 2 bases, with 17 bases between them. The CDR3 extends over 15 amino acids. Germline lookup yields CDR1 LGHDT and CDR2 YNNKEL (reference sequence). The CDR3 loop reads CASRRTGKGTYEQYF. CDR3 in DNA: TGTGCCAGCAGAAGGACGGGCAAGGGTACCTACGAGCAGTACTTC.

The CDR3 region has the DNA TGTGCCAGCTGCCCCGGTGGTCAGCCCCAGCATTTT. This codes for CASCPGGQPQHF. The chain links TRBV6-6 to TRBJ1-5; no reliable D call. The germline V and J ends were trimmed by 8 bases and 6 bases, with 11 bases remaining between them. CDR1 MNHNY and CDR2 SVGAGI come from the germline V gene (reference sequence). The CDR3 runs 12 residues.

The gene calls are TRBV30 and TRBJ2-6; 8 nucleotides align to TRBD1. Germline loops: CDR1 GTSNPN, CDR2 SVGIG (reference sequence). Trimming took 4 bases from V and 0 from J; bases not matched to a gene: 5. The CDR3 covers 16 residues. The CDR3 DNA reads as TGTGCCTGGACAGGGGGCCGACTCTCTGGGGCCAACGTCCTGACTTTC. Its protein is CAWTGGRLSGANVLTF. Full variable domain (remainder filled in from reference TRBV30 and TRBJ2-6): SQTIHQWPATLVQPVGSPLSLECTVEGTSNPNLYWYRQAAGRGLQLLFYSVGIGQISSEVPQNLSASRPQDRQFILSSKKLLLSDSGFYLCAWTGGRLSGANVLTFGAGSRLTVL.

The chain has TRBV2 and TRBJ2-1, with 12 bases matching TRBD2. The CDR3 contains 13 residues. Germline trimming cut 6 bases from V and 8 bases from J; bases unmatched to any gene: 2. Germline V gene sequence: CDR1 SNHLY, CDR2 FYNNEI. CDR3 region: CASRPSGGDEQFF. In DNA, the CDR3 is TGTGCCAGCAGGCCTAGCGGGGGGGATGAGCAGTTCTTC.

The J gene is TRBJ1-2, the V gene TRBV28; D remains ambiguous. V was clipped by 6 bases and J by 1 base, with 6 bases between them. The CDR3 spans 12 residues. The germline CDR1 and CDR2 sequences are MDHEN and SYDVKM. The CDR3 loop is CASSQNNYGYTF. CDR3 in DNA: TGTGCCAGCAGCCAGAATAACTATGGCTACACCTTC.

J is TRBJ2-3 and V is TRBV2; D perhaps matches TRBD2 (5 bases). V gave up 6 bases and J gave up 3 bases, with 13 bases separating them. The CDR3 extends over 14 amino acids. Germline assignment: CDR1 SNHLY and CDR2 FYNNEI. The chain's CDR3 is CASSESKRTDTQYF. CDR3 bases: TGTGCCAGCAGCGAGAGTAAGCGGACAGATACGCAGTATTTT.

This clone showed up just a few times. The rearrangement links TRBV2 to TRBJ2-5, with unresolved D. In germline, CDR1 is SNHLY, CDR2 FYNNEI. The CDR3 sequence is 15 residues long. V shed 5 bases and J shed 0 bases, with 13 bases lying between them. The CDR3 bases are TGTGCCAGCAGTAACGGGCCCAACCACCAAGAGACCCAGTACTTC. Protein product: CASSNGPNHQETQYF.

This chain joins TRBV7-2 and TRBJ2-1, with 7 positions matching TRBD1. Unmatched junction bases numbered 0, after V lost 3 bases and J lost 7 bases. Germline CDR1 reads SGHTA; CDR2 reads FQGNSA. The length of the CDR3 is 12 residues. In nucleotides, the CDR3 is TGTGCCAGCAGCTTCAGGGGGAATGAGCAGTTCTTC. Translation: CASSFRGNEQFF. Based on the CDR3 plus reference TRBV7-2 and TRBJ2-1, the full variable domain is GAGVSQSPSNKVTEKGKDVELRCDPISGHTALYWYRQSLGQGLEFLIYFQGNSAPDKSGLPSDRFSAERTGGSVSTLTIQRTQQEDSAVYLCASSFRGNEQFFGPGTRLTVL.

The rearrangement links TRBV21-1 to TRBJ2-7. TRBV21-1 counts as a pseudogene. There are 16 residues in the CDR3. The CDR3 DNA is TGTGCCAGCAGCACACCTCCCCGGGGGCCCTCCTACGAGCAGTACTTC. Residues: CASSTPPRGPSYEQYF.

This sequence joins TRBV11-2 and TRBJ2-2; 9 bases align to TRBD2. Germline trimming cut 6 bases from V and 1 base from J; bases unmatched to any gene: 3. The length of the CDR3 is 15 residues. CDR1 is SGHAT and CDR2 is FQNNGV in the germline V gene. CDR3 residues: CASSLLAGNTGELFF. CDR3 bases: TGTGCCAGCAGTCTACTAGCGGGGAACACCGGGGAGCTGTTTTTT.

The V and J genes are TRBV30 and TRBJ1-2; TRBD1 aligns across 8 bases. The CDR3 has 16 amino acids. Germline V gene lookup returns CDR1 GTSNPN and CDR2 SVGIG (reference sequence). V trimming: 0 bases; J trimming: 3 bases; junction bases outside the gene matches: 9. DNA for the CDR3: TGTGCCTGGAGTGTACTGGCAGGGGGCGCTTACTATGGCTACACCTTC. Its protein is CAWSVLAGGAYYGYTF. The complete variable domain, with remaining parts taken from reference TRBV30 and TRBJ1-2, reads SQTIHQWPATLVQPVGSPLSLECTVEGTSNPNLYWYRQAAGRGLQLLFYSVGIGQISSEVPQNLSASRPQDRQFILSSKKLLLSDSGFYLCAWSVLAGGAYYGYTFGSGTRLTVV.

V and J are TRBV7-8 and TRBJ2-1; 13 bases agree with TRBD2. The germline gives CDR1 SGHVS, CDR2 FQNEAQ. J was trimmed by 0 bases and V by 0 bases; bases with no gene match: 5. The CDR3 sequence is 19 residues long. This CDR3 is CASSLAGTSGAFSYNEQFF. CDR3 nucleotides: TGTGCCAGCAGCTTAGCCGGGACTAGCGGGGCCTTCTCCTACAATGAGCAGTTCTTC.

This clone was recorded once. The chain joins TRBV6-2 or TRBV6-3 to TRBJ2-7, with D possibly being TRBD2 (6 bases). Germline CDR1 is MNHEY and CDR2 is SVGEGT. This CDR3 is 16 amino acids long. V was shortened by 2 bases and J by 1 base, with 15 bases between the two germline ends. This chain's CDR3 is CASSYRTGTVSYEQYF. CDR3 DNA: TGTGCCAGCAGTTACCGAACCGGGACTGTGTCCTACGAGCAGTACTTC.

The V gene is TRBV11-2, the J gene TRBJ2-7, with 10 nucleotides matching TRBD2. Germline CDR1 reads SGHAT; CDR2 reads FQNNGV. The CDR3 sequence is 14 residues long. The J segment lost 2 bases and the V segment lost 5 bases, leaving 3 bases of the junction unmatched. CDR3 nucleotide sequence: TGTGCCAGCAGCGCCACTAGCGGGGCCTACGAGCAGTACTTC. Its translation is CASSATSGAYEQYF.

V usage is TRBV5-1 and J usage is TRBJ2-2; weak D call: TRBD1 (6 bases). The CDR3 loop spans 14 amino acids. Germline V lookup: CDR1 SGHRS, CDR2 YFSETQ. V was clipped by 4 bases and J by 4 bases, with 11 bases between them. CDR3 amino acids: CASSPGQTTGELFF. CDR3 sequence (DNA): TGCGCCAGCAGCCCAGGACAGACCACCGGGGAGCTGTTTTTT.

The chain has TRBV15 and TRBJ1-1, with D possibly being TRBD1 (6 bases). The CDR3 spans 14 residues. V lost 3 bases, J lost 0 bases, and 8 bases lay in between. CDR1 LNHNV and CDR2 YYDKDF come from the germline V gene (reference sequence). This CDR3 is CATSRDSMNTEAFF. The CDR3 DNA reads TGTGCCACCAGCAGGGACAGCATGAACACTGAAGCTTTCTTT.